This TCR beta chain was identified during a study of blood T cell repertoires in COVID-19. Only in-frame clones appear in the TCRdb table, and some are missing; sequencing was by immunoSEQ multiplex PCR. The data show tens of thousands of clones, roughly nine tenths seen once. The sample taken for sequencing was peripheral blood. The clonotype comes from a human donor with acute or convalescent COVID-19. The donor label of this sample is uncertain.

DNA of the CDR3: TGTGCCAGCAGCTTTAGACTATCGGGCACTGAAGCTTTCTTT. Encoded protein: CASSFRLSGTEAFF. The chain couples TRBV7-2 to TRBJ1-1; D not resolved. The CDR3 is 14 amino acids. V was cut by 3 bases and J by 4 bases, with 12 bases left in between. Germline lookup yields CDR1 SGHTA and CDR2 FQGNSA.